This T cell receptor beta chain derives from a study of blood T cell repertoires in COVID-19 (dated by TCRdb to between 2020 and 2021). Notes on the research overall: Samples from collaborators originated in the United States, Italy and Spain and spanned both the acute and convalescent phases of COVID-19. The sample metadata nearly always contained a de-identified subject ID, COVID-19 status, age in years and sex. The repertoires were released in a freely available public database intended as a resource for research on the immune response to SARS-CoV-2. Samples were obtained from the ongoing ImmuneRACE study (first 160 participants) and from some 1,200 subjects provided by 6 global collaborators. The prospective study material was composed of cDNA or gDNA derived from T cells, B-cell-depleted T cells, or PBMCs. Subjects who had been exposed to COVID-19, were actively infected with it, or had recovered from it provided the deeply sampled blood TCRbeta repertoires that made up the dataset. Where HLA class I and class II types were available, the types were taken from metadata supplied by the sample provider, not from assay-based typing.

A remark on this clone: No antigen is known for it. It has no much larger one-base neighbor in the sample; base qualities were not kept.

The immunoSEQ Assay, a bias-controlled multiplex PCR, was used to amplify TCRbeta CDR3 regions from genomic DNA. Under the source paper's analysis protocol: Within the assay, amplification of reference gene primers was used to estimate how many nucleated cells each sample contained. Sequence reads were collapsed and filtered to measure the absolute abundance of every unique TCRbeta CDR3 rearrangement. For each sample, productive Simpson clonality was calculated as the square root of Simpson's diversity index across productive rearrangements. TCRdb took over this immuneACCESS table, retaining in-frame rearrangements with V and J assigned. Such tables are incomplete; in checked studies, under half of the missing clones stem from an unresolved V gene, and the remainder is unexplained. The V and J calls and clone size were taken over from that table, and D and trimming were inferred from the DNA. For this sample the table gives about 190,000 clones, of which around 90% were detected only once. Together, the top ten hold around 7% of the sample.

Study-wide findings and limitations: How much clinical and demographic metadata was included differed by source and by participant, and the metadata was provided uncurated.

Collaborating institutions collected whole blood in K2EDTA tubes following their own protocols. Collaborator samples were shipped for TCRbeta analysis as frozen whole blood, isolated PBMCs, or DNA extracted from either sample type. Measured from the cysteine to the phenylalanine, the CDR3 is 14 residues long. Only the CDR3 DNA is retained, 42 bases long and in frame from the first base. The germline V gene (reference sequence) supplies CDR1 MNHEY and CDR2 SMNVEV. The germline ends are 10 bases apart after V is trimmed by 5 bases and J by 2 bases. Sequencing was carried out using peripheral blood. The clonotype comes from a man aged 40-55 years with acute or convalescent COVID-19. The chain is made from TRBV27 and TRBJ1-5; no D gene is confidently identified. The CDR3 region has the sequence CASSRGMGNQPQHF. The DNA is TGTGCCAGCAGTCGCGGGATGGGCAATCAGCCCCAGCATTTT.